These 16 T cell receptor beta chains were all obtained from the same sample, sequenced in a study of blood T cell repertoires in COVID-19. TCRdb's copy holds only in-frame clones and misses some; the assay was immunoSEQ multiplex PCR. The sample includes 200,000 to 300,000 clones, less than 90% seen only once; the top ten take roughly 4%. The sample taken for sequencing was peripheral blood. The receptor set was obtained from a man aged 60 to 69 with acute or convalescent COVID-19.

The genes are TRBV28 and TRBJ1-5, with 7 bases that match TRBD1. Per the germline V gene, CDR1 is MDHEN and CDR2 is SYDVKM. This CDR3 has 15 residues. The V segment lost 6 bases and the J segment 7 bases; nucleotides outside the gene matches: 12. In nucleotides, the CDR3 is TGTGCCAGCAGCCCCGATGACAGGGTGAGACAGCCCCAGCATTTT. Amino acid sequence: CASSPDDRVRQPQHF.

This clone was recorded a few times. The chain combines TRBV7-2 with TRBJ2-7; the D gene is possibly TRBD1 (6 bases). V lost 1 base and J lost 2, with 9 bases in between. The germline V gene encodes CDR1 SGHTA and CDR2 FQGNSA. The CDR3 is 14 amino acids. The CDR3 protein is CASSLGGQPYEQYF. The CDR3 bases are TGTGCCAGCAGCTTAGGGGGGCAGCCCTACGAGCAGTACTTC. Based on the CDR3 plus reference TRBV7-2 and TRBJ2-7, the full variable domain is GAGVSQSPSNKVTEKGKDVELRCDPISGHTALYWYRQSLGQGLEFLIYFQGNSAPDKSGLPSDRFSAERTGGSVSTLTIQRTQQEDSAVYLCASSLGGQPYEQYFGPGTRLTVT.

The V and J genes are TRBV20-1 and TRBJ1-5, with TRBD1 as a possible D gene (5 bases). The CDR3 has 15 residues. From germline, CDR1 is DFQATT and CDR2 SNEGSKA (reference sequence). V lost 3 bases to trimming and J lost 4 bases, with 16 bases between them. CDR3 sequence: CSASMGLNGNQPQHF. For the CDR3, the DNA is TGCAGTGCTAGTATGGGGCTAAATGGGAATCAGCCCCAGCATTTT.

This clone was seen a single time. Other DNA sequences of this sample code for an identical CDR3. J is TRBJ2-7 and V is TRBV6-5; 9 nucleotides align to TRBD1. Trimming at V came to 6 bases and at J to 2 bases, leaving 2 bases not matched to a gene. Germline V gene lookup returns CDR1 MNHEY and CDR2 SVGAGI. This CDR3 region has 13 residues. In nucleotides, the CDR3 is TGTGCCAGCAGAGGGACAGGGACCTACGAGCAGTACTTC. This sequence encodes CASRGTGTYEQYF.

V gene TRBV6-6 combines with J gene TRBJ2-3; 9 positions match TRBD2. The ends lost 5 bases at V and 3 bases at J; junction bases unmatched: 6. CDR3 length: 15 residues. Germline V gives CDR1 MNHNY, CDR2 SVGAGI (reference sequence). The CDR3 loop reads CASSLSGGRTDTQYF. For the CDR3, the DNA is TGTGCCAGCAGTCTCAGCGGGGGGAGGACAGATACGCAGTATTTT.

This clone was counted a few times. This chain joins TRBV9 and TRBJ2-1; 10 bases match TRBD2. The germline V gene encodes CDR1 SGDLS and CDR2 YYNGEE. This CDR3 is 14 amino acids long. V trimming: 1 base; J trimming: 8 bases; junction bases outside the gene matches: 3. This CDR3 reads CASSVTSGVDEQFF. DNA of the CDR3: TGTGCCAGCAGCGTAACTAGCGGGGTTGATGAGCAGTTCTTC.

This chain joins TRBV28 and TRBJ2-7, with 10 bases that match TRBD1. The CDR3 is 15 amino acids. Germline V gene sequence: CDR1 MDHEN, CDR2 SYDVKM. Germline trimming cut 3 bases from V and 5 bases from J; bases unmatched to any gene: 7. Here the CDR3 reads CASSLGGTGVDEQYF. The CDR3 bases are TGTGCCAGCAGTTTGGGTGGGACAGGGGTTGACGAGCAGTACTTC.

V gene TRBV12-5 combines with J gene TRBJ2-2; D is ambiguous. The germline V and J ends were trimmed by 2 bases and 7 bases, with 8 bases remaining between them. CDR1 and CDR2 from the germline V gene are LGHNT and FRNRAP. The CDR3 spans 13 residues. The CDR3 nucleotides read TGTGCTAGTGGTTTGTTTCCGGGCGGGGAGCTGTTTTTT. This encodes CASGLFPGGELFF.

The J gene is TRBJ2-7, the V gene TRBV19; D is unresolved. V shed 3 bases and J shed 4 bases, with 7 bases lying between them. Germline V lookup: CDR1 LNHDA, CDR2 SQIVND (reference sequence). The CDR3 is 12 residues long. The CDR3 reads CASSIGRYEQYF. The DNA of the CDR3 is TGTGCCAGTAGTATCGGCAGGTACGAGCAGTACTTC.

The chain has TRBV9 and TRBJ1-6; D unresolved. Trimming removed 0 bases from V and 2 bases from J, with 9 bases in between. In germline, CDR1 is SGDLS, CDR2 YYNGEE. The CDR3 covers 16 residues. The CDR3 is CASSVERVAYNSPLHF. CDR3 coding DNA: TGTGCCAGCAGCGTAGAGAGGGTGGCCTATAATTCACCCCTCCACTTT.

This clone was seen just once. This rearrangement joins TRBV7-9 to TRBJ1-4; D call uncertain. CDR3 size: 15 residues. The germline V gene has CDR1 SEHNR and CDR2 FQNEAQ (reference sequence). The V end lost 1 base, the J end lost 5 bases, and 11 bases lay between the germline ends. CDR3 residues: CASSLGAERNEKLFF. CDR3 DNA: TGTGCCAGCAGCTTAGGAGCGGAAAGAAATGAAAAACTGTTTTTT.

This clone was observed a handful of times. This chain links TRBV3-1 (or the pseudogene TRBV3-2) with TRBJ2-7; no clear D gene. V dropped 0 bases and J dropped 0 bases, with 6 bases sitting between them. This CDR3 is 14 amino acids long. Per germline, CDR1 LGHDT and CDR2 YNNKEL (reference sequence). The CDR3 here is CASSQDFSSYEQYF. The CDR3 DNA sequence: TGTGCCAGCAGCCAAGATTTCTCCTCCTACGAGCAGTACTTC.

V is TRBV6-5 and J is TRBJ2-5, with TRBD1 matching 8 bases. The CDR3 covers 14 residues. Germline V CDR1 and CDR2: MNHEY, SVGAGI. Losses at the gene ends were 6 bases for V and 4 bases for J; bases not matched to a gene: 7. The CDR3 bases are TGTGCCAGCAGACCGACAGGGGCGGGAGAGACCCAGTACTTC. Amino acids: CASRPTGAGETQYF.

V and J are TRBV7-3 and TRBJ2-2; TRBD2 agrees at 9 bases. Germline lookup yields CDR1 SGHTA and CDR2 FQGTGA. CDR3 size: 15 residues. Trimming at V came to 3 bases and at J to 2 bases, leaving 1 base not matched to a gene. Here the CDR3 reads CASSLGTSNTGELFF. The CDR3, as DNA: TGTGCCAGCAGCTTGGGGACTAGCAACACCGGGGAGCTGTTTTTT.

This chain joins TRBV5-5 and TRBJ1-6; tentatively, D is TRBD1 (6 bases). Deletions cut 3 bases from V and 0 bases from J, with 10 bases between. This CDR3 region has 16 residues. CDR1 SGHKS and CDR2 YYEKEE come from the germline V gene (reference sequence). CDR3 protein: CASSSTGSSYNSPLHF. DNA for the CDR3: TGTGCCAGCAGCTCAACAGGGAGCTCCTATAATTCACCCCTCCACTTT.

This clone was recorded once. CDR3 amino acids: CASSPQIYTGELFF. In DNA form, the CDR3 reads TGTGCCAGCAGCCCCCAGATTTACACCGGGGAGCTGTTTTTT. The chain couples TRBV4-2 to TRBJ2-2; D gene uncertain. The germline V and J ends were trimmed by 4 bases and 3 bases, with 9 bases remaining between them. The CDR3 covers 14 residues. The germline CDR1 and CDR2 sequences are LGHNA and YNFKEQ.